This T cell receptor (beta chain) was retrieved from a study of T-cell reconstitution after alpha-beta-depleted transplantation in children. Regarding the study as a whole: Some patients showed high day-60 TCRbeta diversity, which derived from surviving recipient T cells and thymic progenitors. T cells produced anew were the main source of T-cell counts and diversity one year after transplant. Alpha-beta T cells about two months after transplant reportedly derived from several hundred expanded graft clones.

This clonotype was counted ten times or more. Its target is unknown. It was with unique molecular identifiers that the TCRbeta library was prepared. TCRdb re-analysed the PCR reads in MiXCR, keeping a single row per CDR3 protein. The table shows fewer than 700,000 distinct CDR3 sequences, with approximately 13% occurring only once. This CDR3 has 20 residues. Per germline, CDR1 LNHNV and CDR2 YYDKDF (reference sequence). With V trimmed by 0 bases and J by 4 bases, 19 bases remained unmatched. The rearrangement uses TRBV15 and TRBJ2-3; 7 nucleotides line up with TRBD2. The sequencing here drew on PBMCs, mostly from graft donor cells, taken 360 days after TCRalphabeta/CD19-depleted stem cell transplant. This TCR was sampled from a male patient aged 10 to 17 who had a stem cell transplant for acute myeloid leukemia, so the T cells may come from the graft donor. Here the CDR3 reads CATSRDLMSHRGSSADTQYF. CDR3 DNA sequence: TGTGCCACCAGCAGAGACCTAATGAGTCATCGCGGGAGTTCCGCAGATACGCAGTATTTT.